The present entry profiles one TCR beta chain with its context. What it binds is not known. This specimen comes from a study of cytomegalovirus exposure and HLA in healthy donors. As for the study in general: From about 179 million T cells, an earlier analysis saw approximately 120 million unique TCR beta sequences. General study findings and limits: Reportedly, fewer N-insertions than the approximately 690-donor mean appeared in an Asian-associated ancestry cluster in a later analysis. Both high specificity and high sensitivity reportedly marked the classifier's diagnosis of cytomegalovirus status. TRBV6-2, TRBV6-3 and other indistinguishable V segments were excluded.

Germline-derived CDR1 and CDR2 are MGHRA and YSYEKL. The CDR3 runs 16 residues. Germline trimming cut 1 base from V and 0 bases from J; bases unmatched to any gene: 6. With 60 Vbeta and 13 Jbeta primers, the PCR was carried out. Produced via immunoSEQ multiplex PCR; TCRdb's table is partial and in-frame only. Its clone listing holds roughly 39,000 clones. The rearrangement joins TRBV4-1 to TRBJ2-7; 7 positions match TRBD2. Sequenced sample: PBMCs. The source of this sequence is a man aged 25 to 40 in good health and CMV-seronegative. As DNA, the CDR3 is TGCGCCAGCAGCCAAGGTGGGGGGGGTTCCTCCTACGAGCAGTACTTC. This translates into CASSQGGGGSSYEQYF.